This TCR beta chain was recovered during a study of T cells in Graves' hyperthyroidism and ophthalmopathy. The ends were cut back, 5 bases at V and 1 base at J, with 12 bases in the middle. CDR3 length: 15 residues. Looked up from germline, CDR1 is SGHTA and CDR2 is FQGNSA. This clonotype was picked up many times. The antigen remains unidentified. TCR beta CDR3 regions were amplified from RNA transcripts. The HTBI set primed first-round TCR CDR3 RT-PCR. Each CDR3 protein is one row after TCRdb ran MiXCR on the multiplex PCR reads. Among over 200,000 distinct CDR3 sequences, about 14% were seen once, and the ten largest hold 10% to 15%. Clinical symptoms, serum thyroxine and TRAb, thyroid ultrasound and orbital computed tomography were used for the diagnoses. The blood sample was taken at first hyperthyroidism diagnosis, before any ophthalmopathy symptoms. Source material for PBMCs was 10 ml fresh peripheral blood.

Overall study findings and caveats: Stable hyperthyroidism and ophthalmopathy were separated using 13 V-J signatures.

The receptor was derived from a woman aged 40 to 55 with Graves' hyperthyroidism that later progressed to Graves' ophthalmopathy. V and J are TRBV7-2 and TRBJ2-1, with unresolved D. The material sequenced was blood. In DNA form, the CDR3 reads TGTGCCAGCAGCCCAAACCGAGCTTCCTACAATGAGCAGTTCTTC. It specifies CASSPNRASYNEQFF.